This T cell receptor beta chain appears in the sequencing data of a study of T cell changes during pregnancy in multiple sclerosis. TCRdb keeps only in-frame clones here, not all; method: immunoSEQ multiplex PCR. The table lists about 23,000 clones, approximately 86% of them singletons. This CDR3 is built from 14 residues. V dropped 5 bases and J dropped 5 bases, with 14 bases sitting between them. Germline values: CDR1 SEHNR, CDR2 FQNEAQ (reference sequence). Material: CD4+ T cells from peripheral blood mononuclear cells, obtained in the first trimester of pregnancy. The sequence was obtained from a female donor in good health, enrolled as a control in a pregnancy study. The chain links TRBV7-9 to TRBJ2-3; tentative D call: TRBD2 (5 bases). The CDR3 sequence is CASSLLSGEDTQYF. In DNA, the CDR3 is TGTGCCAGCAGCCTCCTCTCCGGGGAAGATACGCAGTATTTT.